Listed below are T cell receptor beta chains from one sample, sequenced in a study of T-cell memory formation after mild COVID-19. Each CDR3 protein is one row after TCRdb ran MiXCR on the 5' RACE reads. This sample has 15,000 or so distinct CDR3 sequences, with over 20% found just once. Material for sequencing was PBMCs or a T cell subset sorted from them (not recorded which). All receptors come from a man between 18 and 35 years old who had mild COVID-19 (a few samples of this study predate the infection). Cell type and time point are not known. CDR3s include the opening cysteine and the closing phenylalanine or tryptophan. The D gene is left open where the match is weak. Expanded clones are given a class, and other clones once, few, many or no size at all.

CDR3 protein	CDR3 DNA	D gene	clone size	V gene	J gene
CASSFPPGWLGTEAFF	TGTGCCAGCAGTTTTCCTCCGGGATGGTTGGGCACTGAAGCTTTCTTT	.	many	TRBV12-3/TRBV12-4	TRBJ1-1
CSARPGLAGGRGYEQYF	TGCAGTGCTAGACCGGGACTAGCGGGGGGTAGGGGTTACGAGCAGTACTTC	TRBD2	few	TRBV20-1	TRBJ2-7
CASSVGGVDRTMNTEAFF	TGTGCCAGCAGCGTAGGAGGCGTAGATCGTACAATGAACACTGAAGCTTTCTTT	.	.	TRBV9	TRBJ1-1
CASSLPRGTGNYEQYF	TGTGCCAGCAGCTTACCCCGTGGGACAGGGAACTACGAGCAGTACTTC	TRBD1	.	TRBV7-9	TRBJ2-7
CASSQRWTAVAYNEQFF	TGCGCCAGCAGCCAAAGGTGGACGGCTGTCGCCTACAATGAGCAGTTCTTC	.	many	TRBV4-1	TRBJ2-1
CASSPGMNTGELFF	TGCGCCAGCAGCCCAGGAATGAACACCGGGGAGCTGTTTTTT	.	hyperexpanded	TRBV5-1	TRBJ2-2
CASSYSASGGQDTQYF	TGTGCCAGCAGTTACTCTGCTAGCGGGGGACAAGATACGCAGTATTTT	TRBD2	.	TRBV6-5	TRBJ2-3
CASSFGGVTSYNEQFF	TGCGCCAGCAGCTTCGGGGGGGTGACCTCCTACAATGAGCAGTTCTTC	TRBD2	many	TRBV5-1	TRBJ2-1
CASSPGGVGGGYNEQFF	TGTGCCAGCAGCCCCGGAGGAGTCGGCGGGGGGTACAATGAGCAGTTCTTC	TRBD2	many	TRBV9	TRBJ2-1
CASSQGTRQETQYF	TGCGCCAGCAGCCAAGGAACCAGACAAGAGACCCAGTACTTC	.	few	TRBV4-1	TRBJ2-5
CASSTFDAGELFF	TGTGCCAGCAGCACCTTTGACGCCGGGGAGCTGTTTTTT	.	.	TRBV7-9	TRBJ2-2
CASGTGETQYF	TGCGCCAGCGGAACGGGGGAGACCCAGTACTTC	.	many	TRBV10-2	TRBJ2-5
CASSLQGTPYEQYF	TGTGCCAGCAGCTTACAAGGGACACCTTACGAGCAGTACTTC	.	many	TRBV11-2	TRBJ2-7
CASSLDSAEAFF	TGTGCCAGCAGCTTAGATTCGGCTGAAGCTTTCTTT	.	.	TRBV7-8	TRBJ1-1
CAAGRGPGELFF	TGTGCCGCGGGGCGCGGACCCGGGGAGCTGTTTTTT	.	many	TRBV19	TRBJ2-2
CASSLGRNTGELFF	TGTGCCAGCAGCTTAGGTAGAAACACCGGGGAGCTGTTTTTT	.	.	TRBV7-2	TRBJ2-2
CSAKPLQANYGYTF	TGCAGTGCAAAGCCCCTCCAGGCTAACTATGGCTACACCTTC	.	.	TRBV20-1	TRBJ1-2
CASSYRGMNTEAFF	TGTGCCAGCAGTTATCGGGGAATGAACACTGAAGCTTTCTTT	.	many	TRBV6-2/TRBV6-3	TRBJ1-1
CASGGWGMSDQPQHF	TGTGCCAGTGGGGGGTGGGGTATGTCGGATCAGCCCCAGCATTTT	.	few	TRBV12-3/TRBV12-4	TRBJ1-5
CSVEGREGETQYF	TGCAGCGTTGAAGGGCGCGAGGGAGAGACCCAGTACTTC	.	.	TRBV29-1	TRBJ2-5
CASSFGGGAGEQYF	TGTGCCAGCAGTTTTGGCGGGGGGGCCGGTGAGCAGTACTTC	TRBD2	medium-sized	TRBV12-3/TRBV12-4	TRBJ2-7
CASGPFWRGDTDTQYF	TGCGCCAGCGGGCCCTTTTGGCGGGGGGACACAGATACGCAGTATTTT	TRBD2	.	TRBV4-1	TRBJ2-3
CASSVPLPYSNQPQHF	TGTGCCAGCAGCGTACCCCTCCCTTATAGCAATCAGCCCCAGCATTTT	.	few	TRBV9	TRBJ1-5
CASSQPGQGSYEQYF	TGTGCCAGCAGCCAACCGGGACAGGGGTCCTACGAGCAGTACTTC	TRBD1	.	TRBV3-1	TRBJ2-7
CASSLGGTADQPQHF	TGTGCCAGCAGCTTAGGGGGGACCGCCGATCAGCCCCAGCATTTT	.	many	TRBV7-9	TRBJ1-5
CSATGTSYEQYF	TGCAGCGCTACCGGGACAAGCTACGAGCAGTACTTC	.	.	TRBV29-1	TRBJ2-7